Below are 21 T cell receptor beta chains sequenced from a single sample in a study of T cell responses to AZD1222 COVID-19 vaccine. Profiling relied on immunoSEQ multiplex PCR, and the TCRdb table lists in-frame clones only, not all of them. The table includes more than 80,000 clones, roughly 88% detected once. Sequencing was performed on peripheral blood, taken on day 0 of AZD1222 vaccination. The receptor source for this set is an adult in good health.

The V and J genes are TRBV18 and TRBJ2-2, with D perhaps being TRBD1 or TRBD2 (5 bases each). In germline, CDR1 is KGHSH, CDR2 LQKENI. The V end lost 0 bases, the J end lost 0 bases, and 8 bases lay between the germline ends. The CDR3 is 16 amino acids. The CDR3 sequence: CASSPPGTANTGELFF. Here the CDR3 DNA reads TGTGCCAGCTCACCACCTGGGACCGCGAACACCGGGGAGCTGTTTTTT.

The V call is TRBV7-9, the J call TRBJ1-1, with D maybe TRBD1 (5 bases). With 6 bases removed from V and 1 base from J, the gap between germline ends came to 15 bases. The CDR3 totals 15 residues. The germline V gene has CDR1 SEHNR and CDR2 FQNEAQ (reference sequence). Written as DNA, the CDR3 is TGTGCCAGCAGTTCAGGGACCCAGAGGAACACTGAAGCTTTCTTT. It translates to CASSSGTQRNTEAFF.

V usage is TRBV21-1 and J usage is TRBJ1-3. TRBV21-1 corresponds to a pseudogene. The CDR3 covers 16 residues. The CDR3 loop is CASDGCCTEPGNTIYF. The CDR3 coding sequence is TGTGCCAGCGACGGATGTTGTACCGAACCTGGAAACACCATATATTTT.

The rearrangement uses TRBV11-2 and TRBJ2-7; 9 bases are a match to TRBD1. Trimming took 5 bases from V and 4 from J; bases not matched to a gene: 3. Germline CDR1 and CDR2: SGHAT and FQNNGV. CDR3 length: 13 residues. CDR3: CASSPGTGYEQYF. CDR3 nucleotide sequence: TGTGCCAGCAGCCCCGGGACAGGGTACGAGCAGTACTTC.

This sequence joins TRBV15 and TRBJ2-1; TRBD1 aligns across 9 bases. The V gene's germline CDR1 is LNHNV and CDR2 YYDKDF (reference sequence). J lost 7 bases, V lost 1 base, and 5 bases had no gene match. The CDR3 covers 15 residues. The CDR3 DNA follows: TGTGCCACCAGCAGAGCCTCCGGGACAGGGAATGAGCAGTTCTTC. This translates into CATSRASGTGNEQFF.

Here the CDR3 reads CASRDRVWGQPQHF. CDR3 coding DNA: TGTGCCAGCCGGGACCGGGTATGGGGACAGCCCCAGCATTTT. The chain employs TRBV28 and TRBJ1-5; perhaps TRBD1 as D (5 bases). This CDR3 comprises 14 residues. Germline V CDR1 and CDR2: MDHEN, SYDVKM. V gave up 8 bases and J gave up 7 bases, with 18 bases separating them.

The chain combines TRBV6-5 with TRBJ1-2, with D possibly matching TRBD1 (5 bases). CDR1 is MNHEY and CDR2 is SVGAGI in the germline V gene. The CDR3 has 13 amino acids. Trimming shortened V by 3 bases and J by 5 bases, and 10 bases separated the two germline ends. The CDR3: CASSYPQGYGYTF. The CDR3 DNA reads TGTGCCAGCAGTTATCCCCAGGGATATGGCTACACCTTC.

The rearrangement links TRBV9 to TRBJ2-7, with D perhaps TRBD1 (5 bases). V shed 6 bases and J shed 5 bases, with 21 bases lying between them. The CDR3 totals 15 residues. The germline V gene has CDR1 SGDLS and CDR2 YYNGEE. The DNA for the CDR3 is TGTGCCAGCACCAAGGGGATATCGGCTCGGGACGAGCAGTACTTC. This translates into CASTKGISARDEQYF. Variable domain in full (rest from reference TRBV9 and TRBJ2-7): DSGVTQTPKHLITATGQRVTLRCSPRSGDLSVYWYQQSLDQGLQFLIQYYNGEERAKGNILERFSAQQFPDLHSELNLSSLELGDSALYFCASTKGISARDEQYFGPGTRLTVT.

This chain's CDR3 is CASSGDRLLYEQYF. The CDR3 DNA sequence: TGTGCCAGCAGCGGAGACAGGCTCCTCTACGAGCAGTACTTC. The rearrangement links TRBV2 to TRBJ2-7; a possible D gene is TRBD1 (6 bases). V gave up 6 bases and J gave up 3 bases, with 15 bases separating them. Germline loops: CDR1 SNHLY, CDR2 FYNNEI. This CDR3 has 14 residues.

The chain has TRBV7-3 and TRBJ1-2; no definite D call. Germline CDR1 SGHTA, CDR2 FQGTGA. The length of the CDR3 is 14 residues. Trimming stripped 5 bases from V and 8 bases from J, with 18 bases between. The CDR3 DNA follows: TGTGCCAGCAGCCCCTTCCAACACCTAAGAGGCTACACCTTC. This sequence encodes CASSPFQHLRGYTF.

This clone came up once. The chain recombines TRBV4-1 with TRBJ1-2; 9 bases align to TRBD1. Germline loops: CDR1 MGHRA, CDR2 YSYEKL. Losses at the gene ends were 3 bases for V and 6 bases for J; bases not matched to a gene: 8. The CDR3 is 15 residues long. In DNA form, the CDR3 reads TGCGCCAGCAGCCAGGGTAGACAGGGGGTGGATGGCTACACCTTC. This encodes CASSQGRQGVDGYTF.

V and J are TRBV2 and TRBJ1-1; D may be TRBD1 (6 bases). The V end lost 6 bases, the J end lost 1 base, and 15 bases lay between the germline ends. Germline CDR1 and CDR2: SNHLY and FYNNEI. The CDR3 is 15 amino acids. CDR3 DNA: TGTGCCAGCAGGCCGCGGGTGGGGGCGAACACTGAAGCTTTCTTT. It codes for CASRPRVGANTEAFF.

J is TRBJ1-3 and V is TRBV7-2, with D unresolved. Deletions cut 0 bases from V and 0 bases from J, with 12 bases between. Germline values: CDR1 SGHTA, CDR2 FQGNSA. This CDR3 has 17 residues. For the CDR3, the DNA is TGTGCCAGCAGCTTAGCTAGGGCGAGGGCCTCTGGAAACACCATATATTTT. Residues: CASSLARARASGNTIYF.

This sequence joins TRBV19 and TRBJ1-5; no clear D. Trimming stripped 8 bases from V and 1 base from J, with 6 bases between. Germline V lookup: CDR1 LNHDA, CDR2 SQIVND (reference sequence). CDR3 length: 12 residues. CDR3: CASQTSNQPQHF. CDR3 sequence (DNA): TGTGCCAGTCAAACCAGCAATCAGCCCCAGCATTTT.

This clone was observed a single time. The rearrangement joins TRBV6-5 to TRBJ2-2; D uncertain. The V gene lost 6 bases and the J gene lost 0 bases, with 11 bases spanning the gap. Looked up from germline, CDR1 is MNHEY and CDR2 is SVGAGI. This CDR3 is built from 15 residues. DNA for the CDR3: TGTGCCAGCAGGAGTGGCGGTTCGAACACCGGGGAGCTGTTTTTT. Translated: CASRSGGSNTGELFF.

The rearrangement links TRBV28 to TRBJ1-2; D might be TRBD1 (5 bases). The CDR3 consists of 16 residues. V dropped 3 bases and J dropped 3 bases, with 17 bases sitting between them. In germline, CDR1 is MDHEN, CDR2 SYDVKM. CDR3: CASSLVRAARDYGYTF. As DNA, the CDR3 is TGTGCCAGCAGTTTGGTCCGGGCGGCCAGGGACTATGGCTACACCTTC.

This clone has a handful of counts. The rearrangement uses TRBV7-6 and TRBJ2-6; weak D call: TRBD1 (5 bases). The CDR3 runs to 15 residues. Germline loops: CDR1 SGHVS, CDR2 FNYEAQ. Trimming stripped 3 bases from V and 0 bases from J, with 6 bases between. This CDR3 reads CASSLTVSGANVLTF. Written as DNA, the CDR3 is TGTGCCAGCAGCTTGACAGTCTCTGGGGCCAACGTCCTGACTTTC.

This chain links TRBV6-1 with TRBJ2-7; D perhaps matches TRBD1 (6 bases). The CDR3 sequence is 13 residues long. Germline V lookup: CDR1 MNHNS, CDR2 SASEGT. The V gene lost 3 bases and the J gene lost 12 bases, with 18 bases spanning the gap. DNA of the CDR3: TGTGCCAGCAGTGACCTGGTACAGGGTTCTGCGTACTTC. Translation: CASSDLVQGSAYF.

This chain joins TRBV27 and TRBJ2-1, with 10 bases that match TRBD1. This CDR3 has 16 amino acids. The trim removed 4 bases at V and 6 bases at J, leaving 9 bases unmatched. In germline, CDR1 is MNHEY, CDR2 SMNVEV (reference sequence). For the CDR3, the DNA is TGTGCCAGCAGTTATACTCCGGGACAGGGGCTCAATGAGCAGTTCTTC. Protein: CASSYTPGQGLNEQFF.

CDR3 loop: CASSLISGGALNNEQFF. The CDR3 DNA sequence: TGCGCCAGCAGCTTGATAAGCGGGGGGGCCCTGAACAATGAGCAGTTCTTC. The chain joins TRBV5-1 to TRBJ2-1; the match to TRBD2 covers 10 bases. Germline trimming cut 1 base from V and 5 bases from J; bases unmatched to any gene: 9. CDR3 length equals 17 residues. Germline V gives CDR1 SGHRS, CDR2 YFSETQ.

This chain links TRBV10-3 with TRBJ1-2; D is unclear. The CDR3 extends over 20 amino acids. CDR1 and CDR2 (germline): ENHRY, SYGVKD. V was pared by 0 bases and J by 9 bases, with 32 bases between. CDR3 bases: TGTGCCATCAGTGAGTCGAGAGTCCACGGCTCGATTAATGCGTTATTACGCTACACCTTC. Translation gives CAISESRVHGSINALLRYTF.